The 28 T cell receptor beta chains below were found in one sample sequenced in a study of CD8+CD57+ T cells in acquired aplastic anemia. Sequencing was done on patients that had shown CD8+CD57+ cell expansion by flow cytometry. TCR beta VDJ and CDR3 profiles were obtained from a genomic DNA template. One entry per CDR3 protein, called by TCRdb with MiXCR from the reads. Altogether around 170,000 distinct CDR3 sequences are present, approximately 51% being singletons, with the ten largest covering 2.5% to 3.5%. Material: sorted CD4+, CD8+, or CD8+CD57+ T cells (not recorded which) from PBMCs. All receptors derive from a human donor with aplastic anemia.

The chain combines TRBV19 with TRBJ2-5; TRBD1 aligns across 8 bases. V lost 4 bases, J lost 4 bases, and 8 bases stayed unmatched. This CDR3 is 15 amino acids long. Germline V gene sequence: CDR1 LNHDA, CDR2 SQIVND (reference sequence). DNA for the CDR3: TGTGCCAGTAGTACCACCGGGACAGGTGGAGAGACCCAGTACTTC. Residues: CASSTTGTGGETQYF.

In the case of this clonotype: A much larger clone differs by one base, so this may be a read error. The V gene is TRBV20-1, the J gene TRBJ1-4; D remains ambiguous. CDR1 DFQATT and CDR2 SNEGSKA come from the germline V gene (reference sequence). There are 14 residues in the CDR3. The CDR3 loop reads CSALTRAANENLFF. For the CDR3, the DNA is TGCAGTGCCTTAACAAGGGCGGCTAATGAAAACCTGTTTTTT.

This clonotype was counted many times. This chain connects TRBV20-1 to TRBJ2-1, with TRBD2 identical over 10 bases. Germline CDR1 and CDR2: DFQATT and SNEGSKA (reference sequence). V lost 5 bases, J lost 0 bases, and 7 bases stayed unmatched. The length of the CDR3 is 16 residues. The CDR3 DNA reads TGCAGTGCTCTAAATCCTAGCGGGAGCTCCTACAATGAGCAGTTCTTC. Its protein is CSALNPSGSSYNEQFF.

This clonotype was recorded at least ten times. V usage is TRBV29-1 and J usage is TRBJ1-1; weak D call: TRBD1 (6 bases). There are 14 residues in the CDR3. Trimming cost V 7 bases and J 2 bases, with 17 bases left between them. Germline CDR1 is SQVTM and CDR2 is ANQGSEA. CDR3 sequence reads: CSAGKGGLNTEAFF. The CDR3 DNA is TGCAGCGCCGGTAAGGGGGGTCTTAACACTGAAGCTTTCTTT.

Only a few counts were recorded for this clonotype. The chain couples TRBV6-1 to TRBJ2-2; perhaps D is TRBD1 or TRBD2 (5 bases each). V was shortened by 6 bases and J by 1 base, with 15 bases between the two germline ends. The CDR3 length is 16 residues. Germline V gene data show CDR1 as MNHNS and CDR2 as SASEGT. The CDR3 DNA is TGTGCCAGCAGCCCGATGGGACCGCTGAACACCGGGGAGCTGTTTTTT. This codes for CASSPMGPLNTGELFF.

This clonotype qualifies as medium-sized. The gene calls are TRBV10-3 and TRBJ1-4; TRBD1 is a possible D gene (5 bases). CDR3 length: 18 amino acids. Per the germline V gene, CDR1 is ENHRY and CDR2 is SYGVKD. Trimming left V 10 bases short and J 7 bases short, with 31 bases between. The CDR3 reads CATSSVRQTGGSGEKLFF. The CDR3 bases are TGTGCCACTTCTAGCGTGAGACAGACCGGTGGTTCGGGTGAAAAACTGTTTTTT.

Concerning this clonotype itself: This CDR3 fails to terminate in the conserved phenylalanine or tryptophan, so it likely reflects a read error. V is TRBV15 and J is TRBJ2-1, with 10 nucleotides matching TRBD2. The ends lost 1 base at V and 7 bases at J; junction bases unmatched: 7. Germline CDR1 is LNHNV and CDR2 is YYDKDF (reference sequence). The CDR3 extends over 16 amino acids. The CDR3 bases are TGTGCCACCAGCAGAGCGGCTAGCGGGGGTAATAATGAGCAGTTCCTC. It yields the protein CATSRAASGGNNEQFL.

The gene calls are TRBV7-8 and TRBJ2-7; no clear D. The germline gives CDR1 SGHVS, CDR2 FQNEAQ. This CDR3 spans 12 amino acids. V was clipped by 5 bases and J by 2 bases, with 7 bases between them. The CDR3 sequence: CASSRTAYEQYF. CDR3 DNA sequence: TGTGCCAGCAGCAGAACAGCCTACGAGCAGTACTTC.

The V call is TRBV15, the J call TRBJ2-7; D unresolved. There are 12 residues in the CDR3. Germline-derived CDR1 and CDR2 are LNHNV and YYDKDF (reference sequence). With 0 bases removed from V and 5 bases from J, the gap between germline ends came to 5 bases. The chain's CDR3 is CATSRDGDEQYF. CDR3 nucleotide sequence: TGTGCCACCAGCAGAGATGGAGACGAGCAGTACTTC.

The rearrangement uses TRBV10-2 and TRBJ2-7; possibly TRBD1 or TRBD2 for D (5 bases each). CDR1 WSHSY and CDR2 SAAADI come from the germline V gene. This CDR3 comprises 13 residues. The V end was cut by 5 bases, the J end by 9 bases, with 17 bases between. CDR3 in DNA: TGCGCCAGCAGTACCGGGACCACCCGTGGGCAGTACTTC. It specifies CASSTGTTRGQYF.

The chain has TRBV3-1 and TRBJ1-2, with TRBD1 matching 7 bases. The CDR3 is 13 amino acids. Germline CDR1 reads LGHDT; CDR2 reads YNNKEL (reference sequence). V lost 5 bases to trimming and J lost 7 bases; unmatched junction nucleotides: 7. The CDR3 loop is CASSYDRATGYTF. The DNA of the CDR3 is TGTGCCAGCAGCTATGACAGGGCAACTGGCTACACCTTC.

This clonotype occurred many times. The genes are TRBV20-1 and TRBJ2-7; D gene uncertain. V was cut by 1 base and J by 0 bases, with 13 bases left in between. CDR3 length: 15 residues. CDR1 DFQATT and CDR2 SNEGSKA come from the germline V gene (reference sequence). The CDR3 region is CSARVAMESSYEQYF. In DNA form, the CDR3 reads TGCAGTGCTAGAGTCGCGATGGAGTCCTCCTACGAGCAGTACTTC.

The V gene is TRBV29-1, the J gene TRBJ2-5; D perhaps matches TRBD1 (7 bases). Trimming took 0 bases from V and 0 from J, leaving 11 bases between them. CDR3 length: 15 amino acids. Per germline, CDR1 SQVTM and CDR2 ANQGSEA. CDR3 in DNA: TGCAGCGTTGAAGACGGCAGGGGGGACCAAGAGACCCAGTACTTC. Amino acids: CSVEDGRGDQETQYF.

This clonotype occurred many times. The chain is built from TRBV20-1 and TRBJ2-5; 8 nucleotides agree with TRBD2. CDR1 is DFQATT, CDR2 SNEGSKA, per germline (reference sequence). The CDR3 runs 15 residues. V lost 0 bases, J lost 2 bases, and 5 bases stayed unmatched. DNA for the CDR3: TGCAGTGCTAGAGAGACTAGCGTAAATCAAGAGACCCAGTACTTC. Encoded protein: CSARETSVNQETQYF.

This clonotype showed up many times. The gene calls are TRBV7-2 and TRBJ2-4, with a tentative D call TRBD2 (5 bases). Per germline, CDR1 SGHTA and CDR2 FQGNSA. Trimming stripped 5 bases from V and 8 bases from J, with 10 bases between. The CDR3 is made up of 12 amino acids. CDR3 DNA sequence: TGTGCCAGCAGCCAGGACTCATACATTCAGTACTTC. Translation: CASSQDSYIQYF.

This clonotype has only a few counts. This rearrangement joins TRBV6-5 to TRBJ1-2; 9 bases line up with TRBD1. The J segment lost 6 bases and the V segment lost 2 bases, leaving 13 bases of the junction unmatched. In germline, CDR1 is MNHEY, CDR2 SVGAGI. The CDR3 consists of 17 residues. CDR3 sequence reads: CASSYGNPGQGIHGYTF. The DNA for the CDR3 is TGTGCCAGCAGTTACGGGAATCCGGGACAGGGTATTCATGGCTACACCTTC.

This clonotype was counted at least ten times. The genes are TRBV6-1 and TRBJ2-5; 9 nucleotides align to TRBD2. Per the germline V gene, CDR1 is MNHNS and CDR2 is SASEGT. Germline trimming cut 7 bases from V and 3 bases from J; bases unmatched to any gene: 12. This CDR3 is built from 16 residues. The CDR3 nucleotides are TGTGCCAGCACCTCGGGGGCTAGCGGGGTGGAAGAGACCCAGTACTTC. Translating gives CASTSGASGVEETQYF.

This clonotype came up many times. The chain carries TRBV7-9 and TRBJ1-1; D might be TRBD1 (6 bases). The ends were cut back, 7 bases at V and 5 bases at J, with 20 bases in the middle. The V gene's germline CDR1 is SEHNR and CDR2 FQNEAQ (reference sequence). The CDR3 has 15 amino acids. DNA for the CDR3: TGTGCCAGCACCCAAGGACGGGGGCTAAGGACTGAAGCTTTCTTT. Its protein product is CASTQGRGLRTEAFF.

Comments on this clonotype: An end of the junction differs from the germline gene, which may be a read error. The gene calls are TRBV19 and TRBJ1-1; TRBD1 is a possible D gene (5 bases). Germline V gives CDR1 LNHDA, CDR2 SQIVND (reference sequence). There are 16 residues in the CDR3. This chain's CDR3 is CASSIGGLGMNTEAFF. In DNA, the CDR3 is TGTGCCAGTAGTATTGGGGGACTGGGGATGAACACCGAAGCTTTCTTT. Full variable domain (remainder filled in from reference TRBV19 and TRBJ1-1): DGGITQSPKYLFRKEGQNVTLSCEQNLNHDAMYWYRQDPGQGLRLIYYSQIVNDFQKGDIAEGYSVSREKKESFPLTVTSAQKNPTAFYLCASSIGGLGMNTEAFFGQGTRLTVV.

CDR3 in amino acids: CASSSRTGGDQPQHF. The CDR3 DNA reads TGTGCCAGCAGCTCCCGGACAGGCGGGGATCAGCCCCAGCATTTT. The chain is built from TRBV7-6 and TRBJ1-5, with TRBD1 matching 7 bases. V shed 4 bases and J 5 bases; nucleotides not matched to a gene: 8. Germline V lookup: CDR1 SGHVS, CDR2 FNYEAQ. The CDR3 has 15 amino acids.

This clonotype has only a few counts. The chain recombines TRBV30 with TRBJ1-1; possibly TRBD1 for D (5 bases). Trimming removed 0 bases at V and 7 bases at J, with 9 bases between. The CDR3 has 12 residues. The V gene's germline CDR1 is GTSNPN and CDR2 SVGIG (reference sequence). The CDR3 here is CAWSVLGVEAFF. As DNA, the CDR3 is TGTGCCTGGAGTGTTTTAGGGGTTGAAGCTTTCTTT.

The chain is built from TRBV19 and TRBJ1-5; 8 nucleotides line up with TRBD1. The CDR3 covers 15 residues. Germline-derived CDR1 and CDR2 are LNHDA and SQIVND (reference sequence). The J segment lost 6 bases and the V segment lost 7 bases, leaving 11 bases of the junction unmatched. CDR3 in amino acids: CASTEETGVAQPQHF. The CDR3 DNA follows: TGTGCCAGTACGGAGGAGACAGGGGTGGCTCAGCCCCAGCATTTT.

The chain has TRBV7-2 and TRBJ2-7, with a tentative D call TRBD2 (5 bases). The germline V gene has CDR1 SGHTA and CDR2 FQGNSA. This CDR3 region has 14 residues. V lost 0 bases to trimming and J lost 3 bases, with 9 bases between them. DNA for the CDR3: TGTGCCAGCAGCTTAGCGGGAGAGATCTACGAGCAGTACGTC. This codes for CASSLAGEIYEQYV.

In this sample, this clonotype turned up a few times. The chain combines TRBV6-2 or TRBV6-3 with TRBJ2-3, with 9 bases fitting TRBD2. With 7 bases clipped from V and 7 bases from J, the junction kept 15 bases outside the gene matches. This CDR3 has 16 residues. CDR1 is MNHEY, CDR2 SVGEGT, per germline. DNA for the CDR3: TGTGCCAGCACCCACTCAATGACTAGCGGCACGAATACGCAGTATTTT. Protein: CASTHSMTSGTNTQYF.

V usage is TRBV7-9 and J usage is TRBJ1-6, with 8 bases fitting TRBD1. CDR1 is SEHNR, CDR2 FQNEAQ, per germline (reference sequence). The CDR3 consists of 12 residues. J lost 7 bases, V lost 10 bases, and 3 bases had no gene match. The CDR3: CATGTGNSPLHF. For the CDR3, the DNA is TGTGCCACCGGGACAGGCAATTCACCCCTCCACTTT.

The chain couples TRBV7-3 to TRBJ2-2; D uncertain. CDR3 length: 12 amino acids. The germline CDR1 and CDR2 sequences are SGHTA and FQGTGA. The V end was cut by 5 bases, the J end by 7 bases, with 8 bases between. The CDR3: CASSPSSGELFF. The CDR3 bases are TGTGCCAGCAGCCCCTCGAGCGGGGAGCTGTTTTTT.

V and J are TRBV19 and TRBJ1-1, with D possibly being TRBD1 (5 bases). V dropped 9 bases and J dropped 10 bases, with 18 bases sitting between them. Germline CDR1 is LNHDA and CDR2 is SQIVND (reference sequence). The CDR3 contains 12 residues. The CDR3 nucleotides are TGTGCCAGCAGCCAGGACGGGGGAAGAGCTTTCTTT. It translates to CASSQDGGRAFF.

CDR3 DNA: TGCGCCAGCAGCTTTGGGACAGGGGAGTACGAGCAGTACTTC. This encodes CASSFGTGEYEQYF. V usage is TRBV5-1 and J usage is TRBJ2-7, with 10 bases that match TRBD1. With 2 bases clipped from V and 4 bases from J, the junction kept 3 bases outside the gene matches. The CDR3 loop spans 14 amino acids. The V gene's germline CDR1 is SGHRS and CDR2 YFSETQ. The full variable domain, rest sourced from reference TRBV5-1 and TRBJ2-7, is KAGVTQTPRYLIKTRGQQVTLSCSPISGHRSVSWYQQTPGQGLQFLFEYFSETQRNKGNFPGRFSGRQFSNSRSEMNVSTLELGDSALYLCASSFGTGEYEQYFGPGTRLTVT.